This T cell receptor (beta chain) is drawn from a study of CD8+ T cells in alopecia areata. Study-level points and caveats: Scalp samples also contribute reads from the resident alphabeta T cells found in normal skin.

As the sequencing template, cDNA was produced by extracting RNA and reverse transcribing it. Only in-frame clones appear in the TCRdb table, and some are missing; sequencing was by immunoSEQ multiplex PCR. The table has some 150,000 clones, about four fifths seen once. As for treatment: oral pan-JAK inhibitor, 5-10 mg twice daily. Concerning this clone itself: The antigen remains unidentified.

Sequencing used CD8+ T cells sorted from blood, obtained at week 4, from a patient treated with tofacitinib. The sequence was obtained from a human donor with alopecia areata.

The CDR3 loop is CASSLTSGGRYEQYF. CDR3 bases: TGTGCCAGCAGCCTCACTAGCGGGGGTCGATACGAGCAGTACTTC. The V gene is TRBV7-2, the J gene TRBJ2-7; 11 nucleotides line up with TRBD2. Germline-derived CDR1 and CDR2 are SGHTA and FQGNSA. Germline trimming cut 5 bases from V and 4 bases from J; bases unmatched to any gene: 7. CDR3 length equals 15 residues.